One sample yielded the 4 T cell receptor beta chains listed below, sequenced in a study of CD8+ T cells in alopecia areata (dated by TCRdb to the late 2010s). The library relied on the immunoSEQ multiplex PCR assay. RNA was extracted from all samples and reverse transcribed into cDNA, which served as template for TCR sequencing. This is the immuneACCESS table as TCRdb keeps it, with only in-frame sequences that have V and J called. A part of the clones is gone; compared with another copy, unresolved V genes explain less than half, and the rest is unexplained. The sample table records more than 200,000 clones; 40% to 55% of these occur just once. About 2.6% of the sample is taken by the ten largest. The treatment or condition tag for this specimen amounts to: oral pan-JAK inhibitor, 5-10 mg twice daily. This specimen was CD4+ T cells sorted from blood, taken around week 37, from a patient treated with tofacitinib. These TCRs come from a human donor with alopecia areata.

This chain links TRBV4-1 with TRBJ2-5, with D possibly TRBD1 on 6 matching bases. This CDR3 region has 15 residues. The V gene's germline CDR1 is MGHRA and CDR2 YSYEKL. V was cut by 4 bases and J by 1 base, with 13 bases left in between. CDR3 sequence reads: CASSRTERSQETQYF. The CDR3 DNA reads as TGCGCCAGCAGCCGGACAGAGCGGTCCCAAGAGACCCAGTACTTC.

This chain uses TRBV2 with TRBJ1-1; D ambiguous. The CDR3 loop spans 14 amino acids. V was trimmed by 4 bases and J by 4 bases, leaving 13 bases between them. Germline CDR1 and CDR2: SNHLY and FYNNEI. CDR3 nucleotides: TGTGCCAGCAGTGTTGAGGGTTTCGGCACTGAAGCTTTCTTT. Its translation is CASSVEGFGTEAFF.

This clone was picked up a small number of times. The DNA of the CDR3 is TGCAGCGTTGACGGGATACAGGGGGCGCGGGGCTACACCTTC. Protein product: CSVDGIQGARGYTF. This chain uses TRBV29-1 with TRBJ1-2; 9 positions agree with TRBD1. CDR1 is SQVTM, CDR2 ANQGSEA, per germline. There are 14 residues in the CDR3. The V gene end was trimmed by 3 bases and the J gene end by 8 bases; junction bases not matched to a gene: 10.

This clone was observed many times. The CDR3 DNA sequence: TGTGCCACCCAAAGCGAGGGGAGTAGGTACAATGAGCAGTTCTTC. Translating it yields CATQSEGSRYNEQFF. The V gene is TRBV28, the J gene TRBJ2-1; either TRBD1 or TRBD2 may fit D (5 bases each). This CDR3 region has 15 residues. Germline V gene data show CDR1 as MDHEN and CDR2 as SYDVKM. The germline V and J ends were trimmed by 10 bases and 4 bases, with 20 bases remaining between them.